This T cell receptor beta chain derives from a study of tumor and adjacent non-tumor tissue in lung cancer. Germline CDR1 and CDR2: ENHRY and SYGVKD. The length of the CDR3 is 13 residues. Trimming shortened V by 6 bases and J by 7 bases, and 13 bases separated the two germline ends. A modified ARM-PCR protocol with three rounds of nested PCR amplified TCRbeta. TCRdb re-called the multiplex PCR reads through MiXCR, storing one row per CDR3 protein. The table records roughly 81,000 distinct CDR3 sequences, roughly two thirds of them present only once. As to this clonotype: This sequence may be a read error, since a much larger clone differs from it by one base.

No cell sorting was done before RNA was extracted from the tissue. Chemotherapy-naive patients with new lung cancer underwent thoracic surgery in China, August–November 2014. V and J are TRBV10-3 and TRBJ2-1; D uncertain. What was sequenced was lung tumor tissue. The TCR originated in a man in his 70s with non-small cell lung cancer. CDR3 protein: CAIRLGNWNEQFF. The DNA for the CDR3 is TGTGCCATCAGGCTAGGTAACTGGAATGAGCAGTTCTTC.